The 3 T cell receptor beta chains below all came from one sample that was sequenced in a study of OX40 agonist ivuxolimab in advanced cancers. The table came from immunoSEQ multiplex PCR; TCRdb's copy has only in-frame clones and leaves some out. The profile shows under 150,000 clones, 85% to 95% of them singletons. The source material was CD4+ or CD8+ T cells sorted from blood, sampled in a trial of the OX40 agonist ivuxolimab. All receptors derive from an adult with an advanced solid tumor such as melanoma, head and neck, liver or kidney cancer.

CDR3 in DNA: TGTGCCATCAGCATCAGGGGAAGTTCCTACGAGCAGTACTTC. Protein: CAISIRGSSYEQYF. The rearrangement links TRBV10-3 to TRBJ2-7, with D possibly TRBD1 on 6 matching bases. Germline lookup yields CDR1 ENHRY and CDR2 SYGVKD. V was trimmed by 6 bases and J by 1 base, leaving 13 bases between them. The CDR3 totals 14 residues.

The chain combines TRBV15 with TRBJ1-6, with D possibly being TRBD1 (6 bases). V was trimmed by 0 bases and J by 6 bases, leaving 6 bases between them. Germline CDR1 and CDR2: LNHNV and YYDKDF (reference sequence). The CDR3 spans 14 residues. CDR3 in amino acids: CATSRDRGNSPLHF. CDR3 nucleotide sequence: TGTGCCACCAGCAGAGACAGGGGTAATTCACCCCTCCACTTT.

This chain links TRBV5-6 with TRBJ2-1; TRBD2 matches at 7 bases. The trim removed 0 bases at V and 4 bases at J, leaving 4 bases unmatched. Germline CDR1 reads SGHDT; CDR2 reads YYEEEE. The CDR3 length is 15 residues. The CDR3 nucleotides are TGTGCCAGCAGCTTGGGGGCTAGCGGATACAATGAGCAGTTCTTC. It yields the protein CASSLGASGYNEQFF.